This T cell receptor (beta chain) came from a study of shared clonotypes between healthy human individuals. Whole-study results and caveats: Between four donors, naive CD4 clonotypes were shared at a level of about 5%.

Trimming at V came to 0 bases and at J to 0 bases, leaving 1 base not matched to a gene. The CDR3 has 16 residues. CDR1 is SGHRS and CDR2 is YFSETQ in the germline V gene. A word on this clone: Antigen: not known. This specimen includes other DNA sequences encoding the same CDR3.

The repertoire was sequenced with immunoSEQ multiplex PCR; TCRdb's copy has only in-frame clones and lacks some. Counted here are around 1.5 million clones, around 98% occurring once; the ten biggest clones make up roughly 0.45%. The sequence came from a man between 25 and 39 years old in good health. The gene calls are TRBV5-1 and TRBJ2-3, with TRBD2 matching over 10 bases. The sequenced sample was naive CD4+ T cells sorted from blood. Subset noted: CD45RA+ positively selected. The CDR3 is CASSLGLAGSTDTQYF. CDR3 nucleotide sequence: TGCGCCAGCAGCTTGGGACTAGCGGGTAGCACAGATACGCAGTATTTT.